The 13 T cell receptor beta chains below were found in one sample sequenced in a study of early T cells in non-severe SARS-CoV-2 infection. Each CDR3 protein gets one entry after TCRdb re-called the 5' RACE reads with MiXCR. Seen here are roughly 20,000 distinct CDR3 sequences, approximately 5.7% observed once, and the top ten hold roughly 15%. The source was whole blood, collected at baseline. Receptor source: an adult who was a healthcare worker with PCR-confirmed SARS-CoV-2 infection or an uninfected control (not recorded which).

Many counts were recorded for this clonotype. This chain links TRBV5-1 with TRBJ2-7, with a possible D match to TRBD2 (5 bases). Per germline, CDR1 SGHRS and CDR2 YFSETQ. V dropped 4 bases and J dropped 2 bases, with 13 bases sitting between them. The CDR3 sequence is 14 residues long. The CDR3 DNA reads as TGCGCCAGCAGCCCCCTAGGGAGTACCTACGAGCAGTACTTC. The encoded protein is CASSPLGSTYEQYF. The full variable domain, its missing parts supplied by reference TRBV5-1 and TRBJ2-7, is KAGVTQTPRYLIKTRGQQVTLSCSPISGHRSVSWYQQTPGQGLQFLFEYFSETQRNKGNFPGRFSGRQFSNSRSEMNVSTLELGDSALYLCASSPLGSTYEQYFGPGTRLTVT.

This chain joins TRBV7-9 and TRBJ2-2; no firm D call. This CDR3 comprises 13 residues. Between the trimmed V and J ends, which lost 7 bases and 2 bases, there was a span of 8 bases. CDR1 SEHNR and CDR2 FQNEAQ come from the germline V gene (reference sequence). The DNA for the CDR3 is TGTGCCAGCACCCAAACAAACACCGGGGAGCTGTTTTTT. Translating it yields CASTQTNTGELFF.

In this sample, this clonotype turned up many times. This sequence joins TRBV5-1 and TRBJ2-1, with D perhaps TRBD2 (5 bases). V shed 4 bases and J shed 0 bases, with 8 bases lying between them. The germline gives CDR1 SGHRS, CDR2 YFSETQ. The CDR3 length is 14 residues. CDR3 residues: CASSPGNSYNEQFF. The CDR3 DNA reads TGCGCCAGCAGCCCGGGAAACTCCTACAATGAGCAGTTCTTC.

This clonotype was seen more than once but under ten times. A much larger clone sits a single nucleotide away, making a read error possible. The conserved phenylalanine or tryptophan is not found at the CDR3 terminus, so this likely reflects a read error. The chain carries TRBV20-1 and TRBJ2-2, with 7 bases aligning to TRBD1. Germline V lookup: CDR1 DFQATT, CDR2 SNEGSKA (reference sequence). The junction had 2 bases not matched to a gene; V was cut back by 0 bases and J by 1 base. The CDR3 is made up of 15 amino acids. CDR3 coding DNA: TGCAGTGCTAGAGATGGACAGGTGAACACCGGGGAGCTGTTTTCT. As protein: CSARDGQVNTGELFS.

There are many counts of this clonotype. This chain's CDR3 is CASSPGSYEQYF. The DNA for the CDR3 is TGTGCCAGCAGTCCCGGGTCCTACGAGCAGTACTTC. The V and J genes are TRBV7-2 and TRBJ2-7; D remains ambiguous. This CDR3 comprises 12 residues. Looked up from germline, CDR1 is SGHTA and CDR2 is FQGNSA. Trimming pared 6 bases from V and 1 base from J, leaving 7 bases between.

V usage is TRBV6-2 or TRBV6-3 and J usage is TRBJ2-3; 7 bases align to TRBD2. Trimming at V came to 7 bases and at J to 0 bases, leaving 7 bases not matched to a gene. The CDR3 is 15 amino acids. The germline CDR1 and CDR2 sequences are MNHEY and SVGEGT. CDR3 bases: TGTGCCAGCAAGAAGGCGGGGGTCAGCACAGATACGCAGTATTTT. Translated: CASKKAGVSTDTQYF.

The rearrangement links TRBV3-2 to TRBJ2-3; the table's D gene call, TRBD1, was not cross checked with the DNA. TRBV3-2 represents a pseudogene. The CDR3 is made up of 13 amino acids. The CDR3 nucleotides are TGTGCCAGCAGCCAGGACACAAAAGATACGCAGTATTTT. Encoded protein: CASSQDTKDTQYF.

In this sample, this clonotype turned up many times. One end of the junction is discordant with germline, which a read error may explain. This chain uses TRBV29-1 with TRBJ2-5; the D gene is possibly TRBD2 (5 bases). Germline assignment: CDR1 SQVTM and CDR2 ANQGSEA. The CDR3 runs 13 residues. CDR3: CSAERLTGETQYF. In DNA, the CDR3 is TGCAGCGCTGAACGACTAACGGGGGAGACCCAGTACTTC.

The chain employs TRBV25-1 and TRBJ2-1, with D unclear. CDR3 length: 12 residues. Germline V lookup: CDR1 MGHDK, CDR2 SYGVNS. Trimming took off 6 bases at V and 9 bases at J, with 12 bases between the two ends. The CDR3 nucleotides read TGTGCCAGCAGCCAAACACCTTTTGAGCAGTTCTTC. As protein: CASSQTPFEQFF. Using reference TRBV25-1 and TRBJ2-1 for the parts outside the CDR3, the full variable domain is EADIYQTPRYLVIGTGKKITLECSQTMGHDKMYWYQQDPGMELHLIHYSYGVNSTEKGDLSSESTVSRIRTEHFPLTLESARPSHTSQYLCASSQTPFEQFFGPGTRLTVL.

In its sample, this clonotype was seen many times. This chain links TRBV10-3 with TRBJ2-1, with no clear D. CDR1 ENHRY and CDR2 SYGVKD come from the germline V gene. The CDR3 extends over 11 amino acids. Trimming cost V 3 bases and J 7 bases, with 4 bases left between them. CDR3 amino acids: CAISDTNEQFF. The CDR3 region has the DNA TGTGCCATCAGTGACACAAATGAGCAGTTCTTC.

This clonotype has more than one count but fewer than ten. This sequence joins TRBV29-1 and TRBJ2-5; the match to TRBD1 covers 7 bases. CDR3 size: 13 residues. Germline loops: CDR1 SQVTM, CDR2 ANQGSEA. V gave up 7 bases and J gave up 7 bases; unmatched junction bases: 12. The CDR3 DNA sequence: TGCAGCGGGGACACAGGGGCCAGAGGGACCCAGTACTTC. This encodes CSGDTGARGTQYF.

CDR3 DNA: TGTGCCAGCAGCGACGCGGATGAGCAGTTCTTC. It translates to CASSDADEQFF. The chain uses TRBV11-3 and TRBJ2-1; D ambiguous. This CDR3 region has 11 residues. With 5 bases removed from V and 8 bases from J, the gap between germline ends came to 7 bases. Germline V gives CDR1 SGHNT, CDR2 YENEEA.

This clonotype was observed at least ten times. The J gene is TRBJ1-2, the V gene TRBV2; no reliable D call. The V end was cut by 7 bases, the J end by 4 bases, with 13 bases between. The germline gives CDR1 SNHLY, CDR2 FYNNEI. The CDR3 is 13 amino acids. The CDR3 nucleotides read TGTGCCAGCAACCTGGACGGAACCTATGGCTACACCTTC. This codes for CASNLDGTYGYTF.